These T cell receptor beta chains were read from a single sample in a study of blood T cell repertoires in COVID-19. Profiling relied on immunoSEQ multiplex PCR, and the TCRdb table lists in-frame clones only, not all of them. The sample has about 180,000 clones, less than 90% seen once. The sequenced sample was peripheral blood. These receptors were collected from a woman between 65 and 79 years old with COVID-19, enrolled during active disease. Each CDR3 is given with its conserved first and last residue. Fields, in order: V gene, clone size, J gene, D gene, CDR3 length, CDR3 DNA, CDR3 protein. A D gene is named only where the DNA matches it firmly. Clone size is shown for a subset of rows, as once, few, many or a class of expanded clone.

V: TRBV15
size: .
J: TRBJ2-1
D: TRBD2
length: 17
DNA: TGTGCCACCAGCAGAGACCTAGCGGGTAGCTCCTACAATGAGCAGTTCTTC
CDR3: CATSRDLAGSSYNEQFF

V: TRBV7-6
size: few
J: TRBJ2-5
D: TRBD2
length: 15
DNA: TGTGCCAGCAGCCCTAGCGGGGAAACATTTGAGACCCAGTACTTC
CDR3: CASSPSGETFETQYF

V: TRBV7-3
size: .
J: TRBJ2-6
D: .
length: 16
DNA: TGTGCCAGCAGCTTAAGGGCAGGGGCCGGGGCCAACGTCCTGACTTTC
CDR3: CASSLRAGAGANVLTF

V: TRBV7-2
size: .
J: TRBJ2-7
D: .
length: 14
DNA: TGTGCCAGCACCCCCGGGACTTCCTCCTACGAGCAGTACTTC
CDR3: CASTPGTSSYEQYF

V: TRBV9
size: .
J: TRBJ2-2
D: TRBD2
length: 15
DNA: TGTGCCAGCAGCGTAGCTACTAGCGGTACCGGGGAGCTGTTTTTT
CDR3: CASSVATSGTGELFF

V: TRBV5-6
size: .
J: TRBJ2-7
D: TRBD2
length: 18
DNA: TGTGCCAGCAGCTTGGTCCTCGGGCGGCGGGGGAGCTCCTACGAGCAGTACTTC
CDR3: CASSLVLGRRGSSYEQYF

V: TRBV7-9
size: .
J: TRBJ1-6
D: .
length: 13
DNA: TGTGCCAGCAGCCGGAGGGATAATTCACCCCTCCACTTT
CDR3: CASSRRDNSPLHF

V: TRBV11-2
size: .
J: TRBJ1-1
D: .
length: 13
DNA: TGTGCCAGCAGCTTAGGCCCATCGACAGAAGCTTTCTTT
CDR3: CASSLGPSTEAFF

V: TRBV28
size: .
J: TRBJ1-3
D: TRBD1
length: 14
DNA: TGTGCCAGCAGAGGGGGCGGCTCTGGAAACACCATATATTTT
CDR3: CASRGGGSGNTIYF

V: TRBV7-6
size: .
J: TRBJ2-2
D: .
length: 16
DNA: TGTGCCAGCAGCTTAGGGGGCGGATCGAACACCGAGGAGCTGTTTTTT
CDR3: CASSLGGGSNTEELFF

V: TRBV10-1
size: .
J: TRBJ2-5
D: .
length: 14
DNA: TGCGCCAGCAGTGAGAGCGGGCGGTGGGGGACCCAGTACTTC
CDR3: CASSESGRWGTQYF

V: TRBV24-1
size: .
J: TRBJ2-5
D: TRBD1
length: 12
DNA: TGTGCCACCAGCAGGGGGCCCGAGACCCAGTACTTC
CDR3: CATSRGPETQYF

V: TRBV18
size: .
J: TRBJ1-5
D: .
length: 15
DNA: TGTGCCAGCTCACCGACGCCCCAGGGATCCCAGCCCCAGCATTTT
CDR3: CASSPTPQGSQPQHF

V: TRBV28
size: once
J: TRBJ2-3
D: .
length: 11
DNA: TGTGCCAGCAGTTTGGGGGCTACGCAGTATTTT
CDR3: CASSLGATQYF

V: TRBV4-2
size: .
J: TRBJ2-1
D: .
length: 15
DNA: TGTGCCAGCAGCCACCACGGGACAACCCAACCGACTCCGTTCTTC
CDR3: CASSHHGTTQPTPFF

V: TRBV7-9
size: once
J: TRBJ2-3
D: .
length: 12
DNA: TGTGCCAGCAGCTTAAGCCTAGATACGCAGTATTTT
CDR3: CASSLSLDTQYF

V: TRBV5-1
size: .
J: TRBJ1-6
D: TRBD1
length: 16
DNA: TGCGCCAGCAGCTTGACAGGGGGCTTCTATAATTCACCCCTCCACTTT
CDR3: CASSLTGGFYNSPLHF

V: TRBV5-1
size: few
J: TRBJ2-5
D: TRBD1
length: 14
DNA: TGCGCCAGCAGCCCGGGGACAGGGCAAGAGACCCAGTACTTC
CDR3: CASSPGTGQETQYF

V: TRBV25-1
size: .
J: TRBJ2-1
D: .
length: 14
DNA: TGTGCCACCCAGGGATTCAGCTCCTACAATGAGCAGTTCTTC
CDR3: CATQGFSSYNEQFF

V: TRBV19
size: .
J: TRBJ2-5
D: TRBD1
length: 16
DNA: TGTGCCAGTAGTTCTCGACAGGGTAGACTCCAAGAGACCCAGTACTTC
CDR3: CASSSRQGRLQETQYF

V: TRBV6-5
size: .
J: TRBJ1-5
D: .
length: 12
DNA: TGCCCCCGCGGGGGAAAGAATCAGCCCCAGCATTTT
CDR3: CPRGGKNQPQHF

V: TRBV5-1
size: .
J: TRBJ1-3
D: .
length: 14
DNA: TGCGCCAGCGGAGAAGGAAGCTCTGGAAACACCATATATTTT
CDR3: CASGEGSSGNTIYF

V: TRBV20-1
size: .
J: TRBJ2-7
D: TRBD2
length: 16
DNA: TGCAGTGCTAGTGATCCGCTTAGCGGGAGCTCCTACGAGCAGTACTTC
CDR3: CSASDPLSGSSYEQYF

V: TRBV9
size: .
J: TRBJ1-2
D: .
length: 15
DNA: TGTGCCAGCAGCGCTGGGGAGGGAGGGGGATATGGCTACACCTTC
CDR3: CASSAGEGGGYGYTF

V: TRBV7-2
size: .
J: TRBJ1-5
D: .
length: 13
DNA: TGTGCCAGCAGCCGGGGGAGGGATCAGCCCCAGCATTTT
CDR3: CASSRGRDQPQHF

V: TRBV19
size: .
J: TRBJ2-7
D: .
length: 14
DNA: TGTGCCAGTAGTAGGGGCAGGGGATCCTACGAGCAGTACTTC
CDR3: CASSRGRGSYEQYF

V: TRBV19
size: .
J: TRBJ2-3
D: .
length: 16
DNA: TGTGCCAGTAGTCGGAGGTGGGCGGTTGACACAGATACGCAGTATTTT
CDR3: CASSRRWAVDTDTQYF

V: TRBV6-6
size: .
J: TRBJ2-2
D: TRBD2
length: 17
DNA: TGTGCCAGCAGTCCTCGCAGACTAGCGGGAGTTAGCGGGGAGCTGTTTTTT
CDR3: CASSPRRLAGVSGELFF